This T cell receptor (beta chain) was recovered during a study of blood T cell repertoires in COVID-19. Study details: The United States, Italy and Spain supplied acute and convalescent COVID-19 samples.

Germline CDR1 SGDLS, CDR2 YYNGEE. CDR3 length equals 16 residues. The V and J ends lost 0 bases and 1 base respectively, with 8 bases between them. The table lists this clone with a few counts. In the study's own analysis: Reference gene primer amplification in the assay estimated nucleated cell counts. Method: immunoSEQ multiplex PCR; TCRdb's copy keeps in-frame clones and lacks some. V, J and clone size were drawn from that table, and D and trimming were deduced from the DNA. The data hold some 150,000 clones, with 80% to 85% observed a single time. The chain carries TRBV9 and TRBJ1-6; D gene uncertain. The sequence came from a human donor in a cohort sampled during active COVID-19. The material sequenced was peripheral blood. CDR3 loop: CASSVGESSYNSPLHF. In nucleotides, the CDR3 is TGTGCCAGCAGCGTAGGTGAGAGTTCCTATAATTCACCCCTCCACTTT.